This TCR beta chain came from a study of cytomegalovirus exposure and HLA in healthy donors. The PCR made use of 60 Vbeta and 13 Jbeta primers. Assay: immunoSEQ multiplex PCR; the TCRdb copy retains only in-frame clones and omits some. The table lists roughly 160,000 clones, 70% to 90% of them singletons, with around 2.6% in the top ten. The germline CDR1 and CDR2 sequences are SGHTA and FQGNSA. With V trimmed by 1 base and J by 1 base, 4 bases remained unmatched. This CDR3 is built from 16 residues. The chain has TRBV7-2 and TRBJ2-4, with 7 bases fitting TRBD2. Sequencing used PBMCs. The sequence was collected from a man aged 25-45 years in good health and CMV-seropositive. The CDR3: CASSLEAGRAKNIQYF. The CDR3 coding sequence is TGTGCCAGCAGCTTAGAGGCCGGGAGGGCCAAAAACATTCAGTACTTC.